The clone carrying this T cell receptor beta chain was observed a handful of times. The data were taken from a study of T-cell reconstitution after alpha-beta-depleted transplantation in children. Unique molecular identifiers were used to barcode this TCRbeta library. TCRdb redid the calling of the PCR reads with MiXCR, one entry per CDR3 protein. The sample contains about 500,000 distinct CDR3 sequences, approximately 32% of which appear only once. V shed 2 bases, J shed 3 bases, and the junction held 8 bases outside the gene matches. Germline CDR1 and CDR2: SGHRS and YFSETQ. This CDR3 spans 16 amino acids.

The chain recombines TRBV5-1 with TRBJ2-3; 8 nucleotides match TRBD2. The sequence was collected from a human donor who donated a stem cell graft to a child with aplastic anemia. Sample: PBMCs from the stem cell graft donor, taken from the stem cell graft. The CDR3 DNA reads TGCGCCAGCAGCTTTTTAGCCGGGACTAGAACAGATACGCAGTATTTT. It encodes CASSFLAGTRTDTQYF.